Each of the 17 T cell receptor beta chains below was sequenced from the same sample in a study of PD-1 blockade in mismatch repair-deficient tumors (dated by TCRdb to about 2017). The time point label, as the study defines it: peripheral blood 12 weeks after first pembrolizumab dose. The library was prepared using the immunoSEQ multiplex PCR assay. In TCRdb, the immuneACCESS table is reduced to in-frame sequences with V and J assigned. These tables do not hold every clone; where another copy was compared, an unresolved V gene accounts for under half, and the others remain unexplained. The sample records about 84,000 clones, about 85% of which are singletons. 2.6% of the sample rests with the top ten. The sample consisted of peripheral blood, taken 12 weeks after starting pembrolizumab. These receptors all come from an adult with mismatch repair-deficient cancer.

This chain joins TRBV5-1 and TRBJ2-1; D unclear. The CDR3 length is 16 residues. From germline, CDR1 is SGHRS and CDR2 YFSETQ. Trimming shortened V by 0 bases and J by 3 bases, and 13 bases separated the two germline ends. CDR3 loop: CASSLGGVGVYNEQFF. The CDR3 bases are TGCGCCAGCAGCTTGGGAGGTGTAGGAGTCTACAATGAGCAGTTCTTC.

The chain joins TRBV5-1 to TRBJ2-5; tentative D call: TRBD1 (6 bases). CDR1 and CDR2 (germline): SGHRS, YFSETQ. This CDR3 spans 13 amino acids. The V and J ends lost 2 bases and 5 bases respectively, with 10 bases between them. For the CDR3, the DNA is TGCGCCAGCAGCTTACAGGGTCCCGAGACCCAGTACTTC. Its protein product is CASSLQGPETQYF. Full variable domain (missing parts from reference TRBV5-1 and TRBJ2-5): KAGVTQTPRYLIKTRGQQVTLSCSPISGHRSVSWYQQTPGQGLQFLFEYFSETQRNKGNFPGRFSGRQFSNSRSEMNVSTLELGDSALYLCASSLQGPETQYFGPGTRLLVL.

This clone has only a few counts. The J gene is TRBJ2-2, the V gene TRBV5-4, with D hard to call. V was shortened by 4 bases and J by 4 bases, with 5 bases between the two germline ends. The CDR3 loop spans 12 amino acids. Looked up from germline, CDR1 is SGHNT and CDR2 is YYREEE (reference sequence). CDR3 sequence: CASSIFTGELFF. The CDR3 coding sequence is TGTGCCAGCAGCATCTTCACCGGGGAGCTGTTTTTT.

The chain carries TRBV4-2 and TRBJ2-2; D may be TRBD1 (6 bases). V was cut by 1 base and J by 1 base, with 10 bases left in between. Germline lookup yields CDR1 LGHNA and CDR2 YNFKEQ. The CDR3 length is 16 residues. CDR3 coding DNA: TGTGCCAGCAGCCAAGCCCCGGGACAGAACACCGGGGAGCTGTTTTTT. Amino acids: CASSQAPGQNTGELFF.

The chain carries TRBV4-1 and TRBJ1-3, with a tentative D call TRBD1 (5 bases). CDR3 length: 16 residues. Deletions cut 4 bases from V and 1 base from J, with 14 bases between. Germline CDR1 and CDR2: MGHRA and YSYEKL. This CDR3 is CASSPSQGGSGNTIYF. As DNA, the CDR3 is TGCGCCAGCAGCCCCAGTCAGGGTGGATCTGGAAACACCATATATTTT.

The V gene is TRBV11-2, the J gene TRBJ2-5; D not certain. The germline V and J ends were trimmed by 5 bases and 5 bases, with 18 bases remaining between them. Germline CDR1 reads SGHAT; CDR2 reads FQNNGV. The CDR3 totals 15 residues. CDR3: CASSQSGSIFETQYF. CDR3 bases: TGTGCCAGCAGCCAATCTGGGTCCATCTTCGAGACCCAGTACTTC.

The chain carries TRBV10-2 and TRBJ2-1; 7 nucleotides match TRBD1. V was pared by 5 bases and J by 0 bases, with 4 bases of the junction left unmatched. This CDR3 comprises 15 residues. Germline lookup yields CDR1 WSHSY and CDR2 SAAADI. CDR3 sequence (DNA): TGCGCCAGCAGTTCTGGGACAGACTCCTACAATGAGCAGTTCTTC. Protein sequence: CASSSGTDSYNEQFF.

The chain uses TRBV11-3 and TRBJ2-5, with 9 bases identical to TRBD1. Germline CDR1 is SGHNT and CDR2 is YENEEA. The CDR3 loop spans 15 amino acids. Trimming at V came to 5 bases and at J to 5 bases, leaving 9 bases not matched to a gene. CDR3 DNA: TGTGCCAGCAGCCTACCGGGACAGGGTTTGGAGACCCAGTACTTC. Protein product: CASSLPGQGLETQYF.

CDR3 amino acids: CAWSPIRTGEQFF. The CDR3 coding sequence is TGTGCCTGGAGCCCCATACGGACGGGAGAGCAGTTCTTC. V gene TRBV30 combines with J gene TRBJ2-1, with a possible D match to TRBD2 (5 bases). V was trimmed by 3 bases and J by 10 bases, leaving 16 bases between them. CDR1 is GTSNPN and CDR2 is SVGIG in the germline V gene (reference sequence). CDR3 size: 13 residues.

This clone showed up just a few times. CDR3 sequence reads: CASSPTGLAGLGVYF. The CDR3 DNA reads TGTGCCAGCAGCCCTACGGGACTAGCGGGACTTGGCGTGTACTTC. This rearrangement joins TRBV14 to TRBJ2-7, with TRBD2 identical over 13 bases. The V gene's germline CDR1 is SGHDN and CDR2 FVKESK. The length of the CDR3 is 15 residues. J gave up 12 bases and V 4 bases, and 12 bases lay outside the gene matches.

This clone has just one count. Here the CDR3 reads CASSQEFGASGSTDTQYF. The CDR3 coding sequence is TGTGCCAGCAGCCAAGAGTTCGGAGCTAGCGGGAGCACAGATACGCAGTATTTT. The chain links TRBV4-2 to TRBJ2-3; 8 positions agree with TRBD2. This CDR3 is 18 amino acids long. V was clipped by 0 bases and J by 0 bases; unmatched bases: 8. The germline V gene encodes CDR1 LGHNA and CDR2 YNFKEQ.

V usage is TRBV19 and J usage is TRBJ2-1, with TRBD1 matching over 8 bases. CDR3 length: 15 residues. Trimming took 5 bases from V and 0 from J; bases not matched to a gene: 3. Per germline, CDR1 LNHDA and CDR2 SQIVND (reference sequence). The CDR3 protein is CASSETGVSYNEQFF. Written as DNA, the CDR3 is TGTGCCAGTAGTGAGACAGGGGTCTCCTACAATGAGCAGTTCTTC.

This sequence joins TRBV6-6 and TRBJ2-3, with D hard to call. V was clipped by 1 base and J by 3 bases, with 8 bases between them. There are 14 residues in the CDR3. CDR1 MNHNY and CDR2 SVGAGI come from the germline V gene (reference sequence). CDR3 DNA: TGTGCCAGCAGTTACTTTTCTCTTACAGATACGCAGTATTTT. This codes for CASSYFSLTDTQYF.

The chain has TRBV7-2 and TRBJ2-5; D may be TRBD2 (6 bases). Germline CDR1 is SGHTA and CDR2 is FQGNSA. The CDR3 totals 17 residues. The V and J ends lost 2 bases and 2 bases respectively, with 18 bases between them. The CDR3 sequence: CASSLSRLVTNQETQYF. CDR3 sequence (DNA): TGTGCCAGCAGCTTATCAAGACTAGTTACGAATCAAGAGACCCAGTACTTC. The full variable domain, in which reference TRBV7-2 and TRBJ2-5 provide the parts outside the CDR3, is GAGVSQSPSNKVTEKGKDVELRCDPISGHTALYWYRQSLGQGLEFLIYFQGNSAPDKSGLPSDRFSAERTGGSVSTLTIQRTQQEDSAVYLCASSLSRLVTNQETQYFGPGTRLLVL.

The chain uses TRBV6-6 and TRBJ1-5, with D perhaps TRBD1 (5 bases). V lost 8 bases to trimming and J lost 7 bases, with 12 bases between them. CDR3 length: 12 residues. The germline CDR1 and CDR2 sequences are MNHNY and SVGAGI (reference sequence). In DNA form, the CDR3 reads TGTGCCAGCCGGGGCGGTGTCCAGCCCCAGCATTTT. As protein: CASRGGVQPQHF.

The V call is TRBV6-5, the J call TRBJ1-2; D gene ambiguous. The CDR3 extends over 13 amino acids. Germline CDR1 and CDR2: MNHEY and SVGAGI. The V and J ends lost 3 bases and 5 bases respectively, with 10 bases between them. The CDR3 coding sequence is TGTGCCAGCAGTTATAATATTCAGTATGGCTACACCTTC. Protein sequence: CASSYNIQYGYTF.

This chain links TRBV27 with TRBJ2-3, with 15 positions matching TRBD2. Germline CDR1 reads MNHEY; CDR2 reads SMNVEV (reference sequence). After removal of 4 bases from V and 4 bases from J, the junction contained 18 bases not matched to a gene. This CDR3 contains 21 residues. The CDR3 loop reads CASSSSAPGLAGGPSADTQYF. The CDR3 DNA reads TGTGCCAGCAGTTCATCGGCGCCTGGACTAGCGGGAGGGCCATCGGCAGATACGCAGTATTTT.